This T cell receptor beta chain was sequenced during a study of shared clonotypes between healthy human individuals. Study-level results: Sequencing of the sorted subsets was shown by rarefaction to be incomplete despite large depth.

Free of recent acute infections or vaccinations, the donors were healthy HIV-negative adults. As regards this clone: Its antigen remains unidentified.

Once extracted for a subset, genomic DNA was divided evenly among several immunoSEQ plates. Libraries were prepared by immunoSEQ multiplex PCR; TCRdb keeps only in-frame clonotypes and omits some of them. The data hold 2 million to 3 million clones, with around 90% observed a single time. The V and J ends lost 5 bases and 7 bases respectively, with 11 bases between them. Germline V CDR1 and CDR2: SEHNR, FQNEAQ (reference sequence). The CDR3 consists of 13 residues. Sequenced sample: naive CD4+ T cells sorted from blood. The subset: CD45RA+ positively selected. The clonotype comes from a man younger than 35 in good health. V is TRBV7-9 and J is TRBJ2-2, with D tentatively TRBD1 (7 bases). This CDR3 reads CASSPQGGGELFF. DNA for the CDR3: TGTGCCAGCAGCCCCCAGGGGGGCGGGGAGCTGTTTTTT.